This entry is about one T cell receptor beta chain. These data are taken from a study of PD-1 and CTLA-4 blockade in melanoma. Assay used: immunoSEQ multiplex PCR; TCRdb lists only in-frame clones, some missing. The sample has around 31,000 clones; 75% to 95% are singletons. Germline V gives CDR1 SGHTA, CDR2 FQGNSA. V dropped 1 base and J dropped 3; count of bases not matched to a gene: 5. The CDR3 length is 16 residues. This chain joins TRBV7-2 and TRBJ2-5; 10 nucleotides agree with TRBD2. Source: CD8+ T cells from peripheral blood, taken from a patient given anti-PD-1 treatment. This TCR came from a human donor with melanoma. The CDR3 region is CASSLVIAGGKETQYF. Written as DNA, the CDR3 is TGTGCCAGCAGCTTAGTTATAGCGGGGGGTAAAGAGACCCAGTACTTC.